Included here is one TCR beta chain sequence, with context. Its specific antigen is unknown. No much larger clone is present one base from it, and per-base qualities are unavailable. From each donor, a single peripheral blood sample of around 0.12 L on average was drawn into heparinised tubes. Using a panel that included CD45RO, CCR7, CD25, CD127, CD95 and CD27, naive, central memory, regulatory and stem cell-like memory CD4+ T cells were sorted on a BD FACSAria II. Every sorted population had a purity above 95%. PBMCs were isolated immediately by Lymphoprep density gradient centrifugation and stained directly without culture. To minimize batch effects, samples were stained and sorted in pairs, one healthy donor with one patient per experiment. The data stem from a study of beta chain features in type 1 diabetes (dated by TCRdb to the late 2010s). A note on the overall study: Mean age, gender distribution, total cell number and subset yield were not different between patients and healthy donors. Regulatory and stem cell-like memory subsets were isolated from only 8 patients and about eight healthy donors, whereas naive and central memory subsets came from all 28 donors. A total of about 110 million sorted cells were examined across all samples, and the number of cells per subset was strongly correlated with RNA yield. In the study, recently diagnosed type 1 diabetes patients and matched healthy donors were compared on the TCRB repertoires of their sorted circulating CD4+ T cell subsets. The full study reports these points: PCR might favor shorter templates, but patient and control samples were amplified and corrected together, so any skew would affect both groups equally. At VDJ recombination sites, type 1 diabetes patients had fewer insertions and more deleted nucleotides, which implies abnormalities in thymic rearrangement. Naive, central memory and regulatory TCRB repertoires appeared to be more similar among patients than among healthy donors. Because cDNA was sequenced instead of genomic DNA, activated cells with high expression could be over-represented, although the groups did not differ in activation or CD3 levels. A moderate but significant shortening of TCRB CDR3 length was observed in type 1 diabetes patients in all four CD4+ subsets. HLA sub-analyses involved small numbers of individuals, so any influence of HLA type on TCRB rearrangement remained unresolved.

All of the isolated RNA was reverse transcribed with the High Capacity cDNA Reverse Transcription Kit, so expressed TCRB transcripts were sequenced. Deep immunoSEQ sequencing was applied to naive, central memory and regulatory T cell samples, giving an average of approximately 4 million total reads per sample. After sorted cells were lysed in RLT buffer, RNA was extracted with DNase-treated RNeasy Micro or Mini kits, with the choice depending on cell number. To prevent cross-contamination, each cell subset was processed individually, whereas patient and healthy donor samples were processed jointly. The immunoSEQ multiplex PCR was used to amplify TCRB sequences from cDNA, yielding 87-bp fragments that span the CDR3 region. The amplicons were sequenced using the Illumina HiSeq platform. The paper's processing steps were these. PCR bias was computationally corrected using synthetic template baselines, reads within Hamming distance 2 were collapsed, and singletons that could not be merged were discarded. By aligning reads against IMGT, V, D and J genes, CDR3 length, and insertions or deletions at six rearrangement sites were assigned. Clonotype counts were normalized to sorted cell number within each subset before computing true diversity and Gini coefficients with the tcR R package. Repertoire sharing was quantified using the overlap coefficient calculated on TCRB nucleotide sequences. As a proxy for the pre-selection repertoire, out-of-frame TCRB sequences from naive cells were analyzed. What TCRdb holds here is the immuneACCESS table cut down to in-frame rearrangements. Part of the clones is not present; checked against another copy, under half of the missing clones reflect an unresolved V gene, and the others are unexplained. The V and J calls and clone size are taken from that table; D and trimming were inferred from the DNA. The table for this sample lists a few hundred thousand clones; around 12% of them were counted only once. The ten largest clones add up to around 0.01% of the sample.

Sequences were obtained from naive CD4+ T cells from blood. What the cell subset or site label conveys for this sample: true naive CD4+ T cells. The receptor comes from a woman between 18 and 29 years old with type 1 diabetes.

The bases read TGCAGCTTTCGACGGGAGACCTACGAGCAGTACTTC. The resulting protein is CSFRRETYEQYF. This receptor chain uses TRBV29-1 and TRBJ2-7; the D gene is perhaps TRBD2, from 6 matching bases. V is shortened by 8 bases, J by 2 bases, and the region joining them spans 13 bases. CDR1 SQVTM and CDR2 ANQGSEA were looked up in the germline V gene. The CDR3 covers 12 residues, taking in both the cysteine and the phenylalanine. Left in the record is the CDR3 DNA by itself, 36 bases read in frame from the first base.